The subject of this entry is one T cell receptor (beta chain). With 4 bases removed from V and 2 bases from J, the gap between germline ends came to 12 bases. The CDR3 runs 15 residues. The germline gives CDR1 MNHEY, CDR2 SMNVEV (reference sequence). This entry is derived from a study of blood T cell repertoires in COVID-19. The table came from immunoSEQ multiplex PCR; TCRdb's copy has only in-frame clones and leaves some out. The sample lists some 220,000 clones; approximately 78% were seen once. Seattle-derived patients entered the study during active infection and were followed longitudinally. This chain links TRBV27 with TRBJ1-5; D unresolved. This sequence was found in a woman aged 70 to 79 with COVID-19, enrolled during active disease. The sequenced sample consisted of peripheral blood. The CDR3 coding sequence is TGTGCCAGCAGTTGGGCAGGCCGTGGCAATCAGCCCCAGCATTTT. Translating gives CASSWAGRGNQPQHF.